The following is a T cell receptor beta chain sequence with its context. What it binds is unknown. The Oncomine TCR Beta short-read assay was applied to DNA of cultured CD4+ T cells. TCRdb re-derived calls from the PCR reads in MiXCR, one entry per CDR3 protein. This table holds approximately 21,000 distinct CDR3 sequences, 55% found once. This specimen belongs to a study of vaccination and CD4 T cells after COVID-19. Germline V gene sequence: CDR1 SNHLY, CDR2 FYNNEI. The V end was cut by 2 bases, the J end by 6 bases, with 11 bases between. CDR3 length equals 14 residues. Regarding treatment: approximately 11-day PBMC culture with coronavirus spike peptide pools or control peptides (ViraFEST assay). Every positive PCR date fell between March and December 2020, earlier than the US Alpha, Beta and Delta variants.

This chain uses TRBV2 with TRBJ2-1; maybe TRBD1 (6 bases). The clonotype was recovered from a human donor who had recovered from COVID-19. Input material: CD4+ T cells from blood, cultured in vitro. The CDR3 DNA follows: TGTGCCAGCAGTGAATACGGACAGTTCAATGAGCAGTTCTTC. Protein sequence: CASSEYGQFNEQFF.